The 12 T cell receptor beta chains given below trace back to one sample, sequenced in a study of blood T cells in healthy people across ages. It was with a sample-barcoded 5' primer and a J-beta primer mix that a second PCR of about 6 to 12 cycles was run. One entry per CDR3 protein results from TCRdb running MiXCR on the 5' RACE reads. Altogether roughly 800,000 distinct CDR3 sequences are present, less than 70% being singletons, with the ten largest covering approximately 40%. The material sequenced was blood. These receptors all come from a man older than 75 in good health.

The chain joins TRBV20-1 to TRBJ1-5; D might be TRBD1 (6 bases). The germline gives CDR1 DFQATT, CDR2 SNEGSKA (reference sequence). CDR3 size: 18 residues. Deletions cut 5 bases from V and 0 bases from J, with 23 bases between. CDR3 residues: CSAETFWGGQYSNQPQHF. CDR3 nucleotide sequence: TGCAGTGCTGAAACCTTCTGGGGGGGGCAATATAGCAATCAGCCCCAGCATTTT.

The rearrangement uses TRBV20-1 and TRBJ1-6, with D uncertain. V dropped 3 bases and J dropped 7 bases, with 10 bases sitting between them. The CDR3 is 13 amino acids. The germline CDR1 and CDR2 sequences are DFQATT and SNEGSKA (reference sequence). CDR3 coding DNA: TGCAGTGCTAGCGGACGGAGCAATTCACCCCTCCACTTT. Encoded protein: CSASGRSNSPLHF.

For this clonotype: The junction and the germline gene differ at one end; a read error may be behind it. This chain uses TRBV2 with TRBJ1-6; TRBD1 aligns across 8 bases. Germline V CDR1 and CDR2: SNHLY, FYNNEI. The CDR3 contains 15 residues. The CDR3 DNA is TGTGCCAGCAGGGGGACAGGCTCCAATAATTCACCCCTCCACTTT. Translation: CASRGTGSNNSPLHF.

This clonotype showed up just a few times. V gene TRBV9 combines with J gene TRBJ2-1; D uncertain. The CDR3 runs 12 residues. Germline V gives CDR1 SGDLS, CDR2 YYNGEE. The ends were cut back, 4 bases at V and 9 bases at J, with 11 bases in the middle. As DNA, the CDR3 is TGTGCCAGCAGCACCACTGGCCTTGAGCAGTTCTTC. Translating gives CASSTTGLEQFF. The whole variable domain, filled in from reference TRBV9 and TRBJ2-1, reads DSGVTQTPKHLITATGQRVTLRCSPRSGDLSVYWYQQSLDQGLQFLIQYYNGEERAKGNILERFSAQQFPDLHSELNLSSLELGDSALYFCASSTTGLEQFFGPGTRLTVL.

This clonotype was detected only a few times. The rearrangement links TRBV5-1 to TRBJ2-5, with 10 positions matching TRBD2. Trimming cost V 2 bases and J 3 bases; bases outside gene matches: 4. Germline CDR1 and CDR2: SGHRS and YFSETQ. CDR3 length: 15 residues. The CDR3 loop is CASSFGLAGEETQYF. CDR3 DNA: TGCGCCAGCAGCTTTGGGCTAGCGGGAGAAGAGACCCAGTACTTC.

This clonotype was seen more than once but under ten times. Mismatch with germline at one junction end may stem from a read error. The chain employs TRBV12-3 or TRBV12-4 and TRBJ2-1; TRBD2 agrees at 14 bases. The CDR3 loop spans 16 amino acids. The DNA of the CDR3 is TGTGCCAGCAGTTTAGGACTAGCGGGAGGGGGGAATGGGCAGTTCTTC. This sequence encodes CASSLGLAGGGNGQFF.

This clonotype turned up a few times. The CDR3 DNA reads as TGCAGTGCTAGAGATAACCGCAGGGACAGCATTTTCTACGAGCAGTACTTC. Translating it yields CSARDNRRDSIFYEQYF. The V and J genes are TRBV20-1 and TRBJ2-7; 7 nucleotides agree with TRBD1. CDR1 and CDR2 from the germline V gene are DFQATT and SNEGSKA (reference sequence). This CDR3 is built from 17 residues. Trimming cost V 0 bases and J 3 bases; bases outside gene matches: 14.

This sequence joins TRBV28 and TRBJ1-3; 7 nucleotides align to TRBD1. The CDR3 covers 15 residues. The junction had 6 bases not matched to a gene; V was cut back by 5 bases and J by 2 bases. Germline V gene sequence: CDR1 MDHEN, CDR2 SYDVKM. The CDR3 DNA reads as TGTGCCAGCAGTCCCGGGACAGTAACTGGAAACACCATATATTTT. This translates into CASSPGTVTGNTIYF.

This clonotype was seen more than once but under ten times. This chain connects TRBV5-1 to TRBJ2-4, with 7 bases that match TRBD2. Gene TRBJ2-7 matches the end of the DNA better, so the J call may be wrong. Germline V gene lookup returns CDR1 SGHRS and CDR2 YFSETQ. CDR3 size: 16 residues. The CDR3 loop is CASSLVRSGERNEQYF. The CDR3 nucleotides read TGCGCCAGCAGCTTGGTTAGAAGCGGGGAAAGGAACGAGCAGTACTTC.

V usage is TRBV5-6 and J usage is TRBJ2-3; D not certain. The length of the CDR3 is 15 residues. V gave up 0 bases and J gave up 4 bases, with 12 bases separating them. Per the germline V gene, CDR1 is SGHDT and CDR2 is YYEEEE. As DNA, the CDR3 is TGTGCCAGCAGCTTGGTCGAGTTTTCCCCAGATACGCAGTATTTT. This codes for CASSLVEFSPDTQYF.

The J gene is TRBJ2-6, the V gene TRBV3-1; D gene unclear. Germline-derived CDR1 and CDR2 are LGHDT and YNNKEL (reference sequence). CDR3 length equals 15 residues. The V end was cut by 3 bases, the J end by 1 base, with 7 bases between. CDR3 DNA: TGTGCCAGCAGCCACACAAGTTCTGGGGCCAACGTCCTGACTTTC. Translating it yields CASSHTSSGANVLTF.

The genes are TRBV5-1 and TRBJ2-7; 8 positions agree with TRBD1. V lost 6 bases to trimming and J lost 2 bases; unmatched junction nucleotides: 7. This CDR3 region has 14 residues. Per the germline V gene, CDR1 is SGHRS and CDR2 is YFSETQ. The DNA for the CDR3 is TGCGCCAGCACCCAGGGGGCAGGGACCTACGAGCAGTACTTC. This gives the protein CASTQGAGTYEQYF.